This is a list of T cell receptor beta chains from one sample in a study of blood T cell repertoires in COVID-19. The assay was immunoSEQ multiplex PCR, and TCRdb's table has in-frame clones only and misses some. Among 200,000 to 250,000 clones listed, almost 85% were seen once. Sequenced material: peripheral blood. The receptors derive from a woman over 75 with acute or convalescent COVID-19. Each CDR3 is given with its conserved first and last residue. The D gene is left open where the match is weak. Some rows have no size entry. The others give once, few or many, or a class for an expanded clone.

DNA: TGCGCCAGCAGCTTGGGACAGGGCCTGAGCTCTGGAAACACCATATATTTT
CDR3: CASSLGQGLSSGNTIYF
V: TRBV5-1
size: few
J: TRBJ1-3
D: TRBD1

DNA: TGTGCCAGCAGGAAGGGAGGGATGAACACTGAAGCTTTCTTT
CDR3: CASRKGGMNTEAFF
V: TRBV5-4
size: once
J: TRBJ1-1
D: -

DNA: TGTGCCAGCAGCTTGAGGCAGGGGGGATCCTACGAGCAGTACTTC
CDR3: CASSLRQGGSYEQYF
V: TRBV5-6
size: -
J: TRBJ2-7
D: -

DNA: TGTGCCAGCAGTTACTCGGGCAGGGCGGAAAACACTGAAGCTTTCTTT
CDR3: CASSYSGRAENTEAFF
V: TRBV6-5
size: -
J: TRBJ1-1
D: -

DNA: TGCAGCGTTGGAGCGAGTCGAGATACGCAGTATTTT
CDR3: CSVGASRDTQYF
V: TRBV29-1
size: -
J: TRBJ2-3
D: -

DNA: TGTGCCAGTAGTATGGCGGCATCAAGATATCAGCCCCAGCATTTT
CDR3: CASSMAASRYQPQHF
V: TRBV19
size: -
J: TRBJ1-5
D: -

DNA: TGTGCCATCAGTGAGTCCAGCGGCTCCTATAATTCACCCCTCCACTTT
CDR3: CAISESSGSYNSPLHF
V: TRBV10-3
size: -
J: TRBJ1-6
D: -

DNA: TGTGCCAGCAGCACCGGACAGGGCTATGGCTACACCTTC
CDR3: CASSTGQGYGYTF
V: TRBV5-4
size: -
J: TRBJ1-2
D: TRBD1

DNA: TGTGCTAGTGGTTTGAGACAGAACACTGAAGCTTTCTTT
CDR3: CASGLRQNTEAFF
V: TRBV12-5
size: few
J: TRBJ1-1
D: -

DNA: TGTGCCAGCAGCAAAAGCGCGCCGGGAGCAGATACGCAGTATTTT
CDR3: CASSKSAPGADTQYF
V: TRBV11-2
size: -
J: TRBJ2-3
D: -

DNA: TGCGCCAGCACCCAGGGAGGGATGAACACTGAAGCTTTCTTT
CDR3: CASTQGGMNTEAFF
V: TRBV5-1
size: -
J: TRBJ1-1
D: -